The 25 T cell receptor beta chains listed next were all sequenced from one sample in a study of OX40 agonist ivuxolimab in advanced cancers. Here immunoSEQ multiplex PCR was the method, and the copy in TCRdb shows in-frame clones only, minus some. The sample lists 13,000 or so clones, under 80% occurring once. This specimen was CD4+ or CD8+ T cells sorted from blood, taken in a trial of the OX40 agonist ivuxolimab. These receptors were taken from an adult with an advanced solid tumor such as melanoma, head and neck, liver or kidney cancer.

The chain has TRBV7-6 and TRBJ2-7, with D perhaps matching TRBD2 (6 bases). V was trimmed by 0 bases and J by 5 bases, leaving 14 bases between them. CDR1 and CDR2 (germline): SGHVS, FNYEAQ. The CDR3 covers 15 residues. For the CDR3, the DNA is TGTGCCAGCAGCTTAGCCGGGGCTAGCGTCAACGAGCAGTACTTC. Amino acids: CASSLAGASVNEQYF.

Turning to this clone: The junction does not match germline at one end; this may be a read error. The chain uses TRBV7-7 and TRBJ2-1; 7 bases are shared with TRBD2. Germline V CDR1 and CDR2: SSHAT, FNYEAQ (reference sequence). The CDR3 loop spans 13 amino acids. In DNA, the CDR3 is TGTGCTAGCAGCTTATGGCGGGGGAATGAGCAGTTCTTC. This sequence encodes CASSLWRGNEQFF.

The chain uses TRBV9 and TRBJ2-6; TRBD1 aligns across 10 bases. From germline, CDR1 is SGDLS and CDR2 YYNGEE. The CDR3 is 22 residues long. Trimming cost V 0 bases and J 1 base; bases outside gene matches: 16. For the CDR3, the DNA is TGTGCCAGCAGCGTAGGAATGGCGACAGGGGGCGGCCGTAGGTCTGGGGCCAACGTCCTGACTTTC. Translating gives CASSVGMATGGGRRSGANVLTF.

This clone was seen only a few times. V and J are TRBV27 and TRBJ1-2; TRBD1 matches at 8 bases. This CDR3 comprises 14 residues. Germline-derived CDR1 and CDR2 are MNHEY and SMNVEV (reference sequence). V was pared by 3 bases and J by 7 bases, with 7 bases of the junction left unmatched. CDR3 residues: CASSFAGGAPGYTF. The CDR3, as DNA: TGTGCCAGCAGTTTTGCAGGGGGCGCCCCTGGCTACACCTTC.

The CDR3 reads CASSSGGGGTYEQYF. DNA for the CDR3: TGTGCCAGCAGCTCCGGTGGAGGGGGGACCTACGAGCAGTACTTC. The chain uses TRBV7-8 and TRBJ2-5, with D tentatively TRBD1 or TRBD2 (6 bases each). Gene TRBJ2-7 matches the end of the DNA better, so the J call may be wrong. This CDR3 spans 15 amino acids. From germline, CDR1 is SGHVS and CDR2 FQNEAQ.

This clone was recorded a few times. V gene TRBV27 combines with J gene TRBJ2-1; 14 positions match TRBD2. The CDR3 length is 16 residues. With V trimmed by 5 bases and J by 5 bases, 5 bases remained unmatched. Per germline, CDR1 MNHEY and CDR2 SMNVEV (reference sequence). The CDR3 DNA follows: TGTGCCAGCAGTCAAGGGACTAGCGGGGGCCACAATGAGCAGTTCTTC. Its protein is CASSQGTSGGHNEQFF.

This chain connects TRBV6-5 to TRBJ1-1; no reliable D call. The CDR3 spans 12 residues. Trimming shortened V by 5 bases and J by 4 bases, and 8 bases separated the two germline ends. The germline CDR1 and CDR2 sequences are MNHEY and SVGAGI. CDR3 residues: CASSEDPTEAFF. The CDR3 coding sequence is TGTGCCAGCAGTGAGGATCCCACTGAAGCTTTCTTT.

This clone was seen a few times. The chain combines TRBV4-3 with TRBJ1-3; D not resolved. The CDR3 sequence is 16 residues long. The germline gives CDR1 LGHNA, CDR2 YSLEER. Trimming left V 0 bases short and J 2 bases short, with 11 bases between. The CDR3 sequence: CASSQDYQAAGNTIYF. The CDR3 DNA reads as TGCGCCAGCAGCCAAGACTACCAAGCAGCTGGAAACACCATATATTTT.

The chain combines TRBV28 with TRBJ1-6; the D is unclear. Looked up from germline, CDR1 is MDHEN and CDR2 is SYDVKM. Trimming left V 6 bases short and J 10 bases short, with 10 bases between. CDR3 size: 12 residues. CDR3 loop: CASRVGYSPLHF. Here the CDR3 DNA reads TGTGCCAGCAGAGTCGGATACTCACCCCTCCACTTT. Combining the CDR3 with reference TRBV28 and TRBJ1-6 gives the whole variable domain DVKVTQSSRYLVKRTGEKVFLECVQDMDHENMFWYRQDPGLGLRLIYFSYDVKMKEKGDIPEGYSVSREKKERFSLILESASTNQTSMYLCASRVGYSPLHFGNGTRLTVT.

This chain uses TRBV6-5 with TRBJ2-7, with D unresolved. Trimming cost V 6 bases and J 9 bases, with 18 bases left between them. CDR3 length equals 13 residues. The germline V gene encodes CDR1 MNHEY and CDR2 SVGAGI. CDR3 region: CASSLVVMNGQYF. CDR3 nucleotides: TGTGCCAGCAGCCTCGTAGTTATGAATGGGCAGTACTTC.

V and J are TRBV5-6 and TRBJ1-5; D uncertain. Germline CDR1 and CDR2: SGHDT and YYEEEE. The CDR3 consists of 15 residues. Trimming pared 1 base from V and 3 bases from J, leaving 11 bases between. The CDR3 protein is CASSLNPGFNQPQHF. The CDR3 nucleotides read TGTGCCAGCAGCTTGAACCCCGGCTTCAATCAGCCCCAGCATTTT. The full variable domain, with the rest looked up from reference TRBV5-6 and TRBJ1-5, is DAGVTQSPTHLIKTRGQQVTLRCSPKSGHDTVSWYQQALGQGPQFIFQYYEEEERQRGNFPDRFSGHQFPNYSSELNVNALLLGDSALYLCASSLNPGFNQPQHFGDGTRLSIL.

The V call is TRBV5-4, the J call TRBJ1-2; D is possibly TRBD1 (6 bases). This CDR3 comprises 15 residues. Germline V gene lookup returns CDR1 SGHNT and CDR2 YYREEE (reference sequence). The V end lost 0 bases, the J end lost 4 bases, and 13 bases lay between the germline ends. CDR3 coding DNA: TGTGCCAGCAGCTTGGAGGAGGGGGGAAGCTATGGCTACACCTTC. This translates into CASSLEEGGSYGYTF.

The chain combines TRBV15 with TRBJ1-1; 7 bases map to TRBD1. Germline V lookup: CDR1 LNHNV, CDR2 YYDKDF (reference sequence). The CDR3 runs to 15 residues. The ends lost 3 bases at V and 4 bases at J; junction bases unmatched: 8. DNA of the CDR3: TGTGCCACCAGCAGGGAGACAGGGTTAAGCACTGAAGCTTTCTTT. Its translation is CATSRETGLSTEAFF.

The chain joins TRBV4-2 to TRBJ2-5; no definite D call. The assigned J gene may be wrong: the sequence end matches TRBJ2-7 better. Germline V gene sequence: CDR1 LGHNA, CDR2 YNFKEQ. The CDR3 is 15 amino acids. Written as DNA, the CDR3 is TGTGCCAGCAGCCAAGATAGAGCATCTTCCTACGAGCAGTACTTC. The encoded protein is CASSQDRASSYEQYF.

The table lists this clone with a few counts. The rearrangement uses TRBV6-6 and TRBJ1-2, with D unresolved. The V gene lost 0 bases and the J gene lost 2 bases, with 1 base spanning the gap. The CDR3 is 12 residues long. Germline V gene sequence: CDR1 MNHNY, CDR2 SVGAGI (reference sequence). The CDR3 here is CASSYSNYGYTF. The CDR3 DNA is TGTGCCAGCAGTTACTCCAACTATGGCTACACCTTC.

This rearrangement joins TRBV9 to TRBJ2-1; 8 bases are a match to TRBD2. This CDR3 comprises 16 residues. With V trimmed by 1 base and J by 3 bases, 6 bases remained unmatched. The V gene's germline CDR1 is SGDLS and CDR2 YYNGEE. The CDR3 protein is CASSVKGLALYNEQFF. CDR3 nucleotide sequence: TGTGCCAGCAGCGTAAAAGGACTAGCCCTCTACAATGAGCAGTTCTTC.

The chain joins TRBV5-6 to TRBJ1-2, with D tentatively TRBD1 (5 bases). The V end was cut by 4 bases, the J end by 2 bases, with 9 bases between. Germline V gene data show CDR1 as SGHDT and CDR2 as YYEEEE. The CDR3 spans 13 residues. The CDR3 sequence is CASSMTVNYGYTF. The CDR3 DNA reads TGTGCCAGCAGCATGACAGTCAACTATGGCTACACCTTC.

This clone is medium-sized (0.01 to 0.1%) within its sample. The chain employs TRBV6-8 and TRBJ2-1; a possible D gene is TRBD1 (6 bases). The length of the CDR3 is 14 residues. Germline V gene lookup returns CDR1 MNHGY and CDR2 SAAAGT. The V end was cut by 10 bases, the J end by 5 bases, with 18 bases between. CDR3 sequence (DNA): TGTGCCACCCCTACTCAGGGGTTCGACAATGAGCAGTTCTTC. This encodes CATPTQGFDNEQFF.

V and J are TRBV7-8 and TRBJ2-1; 9 bases map to TRBD2. The CDR3 is made up of 18 amino acids. In germline, CDR1 is SGHVS, CDR2 FQNEAQ. Trimming cost V 3 bases and J 3 bases; bases outside gene matches: 12. DNA of the CDR3: TGTGCCAGCAGCTTGGCCCTCGAGCGGGGGGCCGACTACAATGAGCAGTTCTTC. This sequence encodes CASSLALERGADYNEQFF. The full variable domain, its missing parts supplied by reference TRBV7-8 and TRBJ2-1, is GAGVSQSPRYKVAKRGQDVALRCDPISGHVSLFWYQQALGQGPEFLTYFQNEAQLDKSGLPSDRFFAERPEGSVSTLKIQRTQQEDSAVYLCASSLALERGADYNEQFFGPGTRLTVL.

The sample holds one count of this clone. The V and J genes are TRBV6-5 and TRBJ2-7; no clear D. CDR1 is MNHEY, CDR2 SVGAGI, per germline. The V and J ends lost 5 bases and 7 bases respectively, with 12 bases between them. The CDR3 totals 12 residues. This chain's CDR3 is CASSTTPGEQYF. The CDR3 region has the DNA TGTGCCAGCAGTACGACCCCTGGAGAGCAGTACTTC.

The chain employs TRBV4-3 and TRBJ2-7; 11 positions agree with TRBD1. The CDR3 is 19 residues long. Germline V gives CDR1 LGHNA, CDR2 YSLEER. J was trimmed by 2 bases and V by 0 bases; bases with no gene match: 12. CDR3 protein: CASSQEATIGTGGTYEQYF. CDR3 DNA sequence: TGCGCCAGCAGCCAAGAGGCCACTATCGGGACAGGGGGAACCTACGAGCAGTACTTC.

The chain couples TRBV19 to TRBJ2-1; possibly TRBD1 for D (5 bases). V was cut by 3 bases and J by 2 bases, with 8 bases left in between. Per the germline V gene, CDR1 is LNHDA and CDR2 is SQIVND (reference sequence). The CDR3 has 14 residues. CDR3 in amino acids: CASSISGTYNEQFF. The CDR3 region has the DNA TGTGCCAGTAGTATTTCAGGGACCTACAATGAGCAGTTCTTC.

The rearrangement links TRBV27 to TRBJ2-7; D may match TRBD1 or TRBD2 (5 bases each). CDR1 MNHEY and CDR2 SMNVEV come from the germline V gene (reference sequence). The CDR3 loop spans 12 amino acids. V was trimmed by 5 bases and J by 7 bases, leaving 12 bases between them. DNA of the CDR3: TGTGCCAGCAGTGGGACCTTTGATGAGCAGTACTTC. Its protein product is CASSGTFDEQYF.

J is TRBJ1-1 and V is TRBV29-1; no definite D call. CDR3 length: 15 amino acids. CDR1 and CDR2 from the germline V gene are SQVTM and ANQGSEA. Trimming pared 7 bases from V and 0 bases from J, leaving 18 bases between. This CDR3 reads CSGNGIGSMNTEAFF. DNA of the CDR3: TGCAGCGGCAATGGGATCGGGAGCATGAACACTGAAGCTTTCTTT. The full variable domain, in which reference TRBV29-1 and TRBJ1-1 provide the parts outside the CDR3, is SAVISQKPSRDICQRGTSLTIQCQVDSQVTMMFWYRQQPGQSLTLIATANQGSEATYESGFVIDKFPISRPNLTFSTLTVSNMSPEDSSIYLCSGNGIGSMNTEAFFGQGTRLTVV.

The genes are TRBV5-4 and TRBJ2-1, with D tentatively TRBD2 (6 bases). The CDR3 totals 17 residues. Germline CDR1 and CDR2: SGHNT and YYREEE (reference sequence). Trimming pared 2 bases from V and 0 bases from J, leaving 15 bases between. The CDR3 spells CASSLAPFGSSYNEQFF. The DNA of the CDR3 is TGTGCCAGCAGCTTAGCCCCTTTCGGGAGCTCCTACAATGAGCAGTTCTTC.